The entry that follows covers one T cell receptor (beta chain) sequence. This specimen belongs to a study of blood T cell repertoires in COVID-19. Study summary: Acute-phase and convalescent COVID-19 samples originated in the United States, Italy and Spain. PBMCs, B-cell-depleted T cells, or T cells were the source of the cDNA or gDNA that made up the material.

Per the original data handling: Amplified reference gene primers provided the basis for estimating nucleated cell counts. Assay used: immunoSEQ multiplex PCR; TCRdb lists only in-frame clones, some missing. V and J calls and clone size are copied from that table; D and trimming were computed from the DNA. The sample lists about 290,000 clones, 86% occurring once. Germline V gene sequence: CDR1 SGHRS, CDR2 YFSETQ. This CDR3 spans 15 amino acids. V lost 4 bases, J lost 3 bases, and 15 bases lay in between. The chain is built from TRBV5-1 and TRBJ2-3, with D perhaps matching TRBD1 (5 bases). The receptor comes from a woman aged 30 to 39 with active or convalescent COVID-19. Sequences were obtained from peripheral blood. This CDR3 is CASSRDWGWTDTQYF. The CDR3 DNA sequence: TGCGCCAGCAGCCGCGACTGGGGCTGGACAGATACGCAGTATTTT.